This entry lists 16 T cell receptor beta chains sequenced from one sample in a study of T cell responses to AZD1222 COVID-19 vaccine. The repertoire was sequenced with immunoSEQ multiplex PCR; TCRdb's copy has only in-frame clones and lacks some. The table records 150,000 to 200,000 clones, around nine tenths of them present only once. The sequencing here drew on peripheral blood, taken on day 0 of AZD1222 vaccination. The receptors originated from an adult in good health.

This clone has a handful of counts. The chain joins TRBV6-5 to TRBJ1-1, with a weak D call TRBD1 (6 bases). Germline loops: CDR1 MNHEY, CDR2 SVGAGI. The CDR3 is 15 residues long. V lost 0 bases, J lost 3 bases, and 11 bases lay in between. This chain's CDR3 is CASSYSLQGYTEAFF. The CDR3, as DNA: TGTGCCAGCAGTTACTCATTACAGGGCTACACTGAAGCTTTCTTT.

The chain employs TRBV15 and TRBJ1-5, with a tentative D call TRBD1 (5 bases). This CDR3 comprises 15 residues. In germline, CDR1 is LNHNV, CDR2 YYDKDF (reference sequence). V was trimmed by 0 bases and J by 4 bases, leaving 10 bases between them. The DNA for the CDR3 is TGTGCCACCAGCAGAGATCACAGGAGTAATCAGCCCCAGCATTTT. Translation gives CATSRDHRSNQPQHF.

About this clone itself: Other DNA sequences in the same sample also yield this CDR3. The chain has TRBV6-5 and TRBJ1-5; D gene ambiguous. Germline V lookup: CDR1 MNHEY, CDR2 SVGAGI. Trimming took off 6 bases at V and 2 bases at J, with 8 bases between the two ends. CDR3 length: 13 amino acids. The DNA for the CDR3 is TGTGCCAGCAGGCCCGGGGGCAATCAGCCCCAGCATTTT. Translating gives CASRPGGNQPQHF.

The CDR3 bases are TGTGCCAGCAGCTTGTTGGGCACATTCACAGATACGCAGTATTTT. It codes for CASSLLGTFTDTQYF. This rearrangement joins TRBV7-3 to TRBJ2-3; D is undetermined. Trimming stripped 3 bases from V and 2 bases from J, with 12 bases between. Germline assignment: CDR1 SGHTA and CDR2 FQGTGA. The CDR3 totals 15 residues. Combining the CDR3 with reference TRBV7-3 and TRBJ2-3 gives the whole variable domain GAGVSQTPSNKVTEKGKYVELRCDPISGHTALYWYRQSLGQGPEFLIYFQGTGAADDSGLPNDRFFAVRPEGSVSTLKIQRTERGDSAVYLCASSLLGTFTDTQYFGPGTRLTVL.

This clone was observed once. The V and J genes are TRBV28 and TRBJ2-1, with 13 nucleotides matching TRBD2. Germline trimming cut 2 bases from V and 5 bases from J; bases unmatched to any gene: 3. CDR3 length: 16 amino acids. Germline-derived CDR1 and CDR2 are MDHEN and SYDVKM. CDR3 loop: CASSLGLAGVHNEQFF. In nucleotides, the CDR3 is TGTGCCAGCAGTTTAGGACTAGCGGGGGTCCACAATGAGCAGTTCTTC.

The genes are TRBV11-2 and TRBJ2-1; a possible D gene is TRBD1 (6 bases). Between the trimmed V and J ends, which lost 5 bases and 9 bases, there was a span of 11 bases. Germline V gene data show CDR1 as SGHAT and CDR2 as FQNNGV. The CDR3 consists of 12 residues. The CDR3 region is CASSQGGGEQFF. The CDR3 DNA reads TGTGCCAGCAGCCAAGGGGGTGGTGAGCAGTTCTTC.

This clone has only one observation. The CDR3 here is CASSLWDSLYGYTF. CDR3 bases: TGTGCCAGCAGTTTATGGGACAGCCTCTATGGCTACACCTTC. V gene TRBV28 combines with J gene TRBJ1-2; a weak D match, TRBD1 (6 bases). The CDR3 is made up of 14 amino acids. The V and J ends lost 0 bases and 4 bases respectively, with 9 bases between them. The germline V gene has CDR1 MDHEN and CDR2 SYDVKM.

This rearrangement joins TRBV6-4 to TRBJ2-3; 10 nucleotides agree with TRBD2. The germline CDR1 and CDR2 sequences are MRHNA and SNTAGT. This CDR3 spans 15 amino acids. The ends lost 3 bases at V and 1 base at J; junction bases unmatched: 1. CDR3 region: CASSEAGGGTDTQYF. DNA for the CDR3: TGTGCCAGCAGTGAAGCGGGAGGGGGCACAGATACGCAGTATTTT.

This CDR3 reads CASSMPSTDTQYF. The CDR3 nucleotides read TGTGCCAGCAGTATGCCTAGCACAGATACGCAGTATTTT. The genes are TRBV28 and TRBJ2-3; D is unclear. This CDR3 comprises 13 residues. Trimming removed 5 bases from V and 0 bases from J, with 6 bases in between. Germline lookup yields CDR1 MDHEN and CDR2 SYDVKM.

CDR3 region: CASSYSGEQETQYF. The CDR3, as DNA: TGTGCCAGCAGTTACTCGGGGGAGCAAGAGACCCAGTACTTC. The rearrangement links TRBV6-5 to TRBJ2-5, with D perhaps being TRBD1 or TRBD2 (5 bases each). With 0 bases removed from V and 2 bases from J, the gap between germline ends came to 7 bases. From germline, CDR1 is MNHEY and CDR2 SVGAGI. The CDR3 has 14 amino acids.

This clone showed up just a few times. The chain uses TRBV28 and TRBJ1-5; maybe TRBD1 (6 bases). V was clipped by 6 bases and J by 0 bases, with 15 bases between them. The CDR3 loop spans 16 amino acids. CDR1 MDHEN and CDR2 SYDVKM come from the germline V gene. CDR3 nucleotides: TGTGCCAGCAGGCGGGACACCCCTTATAGCAATCAGCCCCAGCATTTT. It codes for CASRRDTPYSNQPQHF.

This chain links TRBV6-2 or TRBV6-3 with TRBJ1-5; D is undetermined. This CDR3 comprises 13 residues. The ends were cut back, 2 bases at V and 3 bases at J, with 5 bases in the middle. Germline V gives CDR1 MNHEY, CDR2 SVGEGT. In DNA form, the CDR3 reads TGTGCCAGCAGTTACGACTACAATCAGCCCCAGCATTTT. This encodes CASSYDYNQPQHF.

The J gene is TRBJ2-2, the V gene TRBV7-9; 7 positions agree with TRBD2. CDR3 length: 16 amino acids. Germline assignment: CDR1 SEHNR and CDR2 FQNEAQ (reference sequence). Losses at the gene ends were 8 bases for V and 3 bases for J; bases not matched to a gene: 12. The CDR3 loop reads CASQSGTTRDTGELFF. CDR3 nucleotide sequence: TGTGCCAGCCAATCCGGGACTACTCGTGACACCGGGGAGCTGTTTTTT.

This chain links TRBV6-2 or TRBV6-3 with TRBJ1-2, with D unclear. This CDR3 comprises 12 residues. Trimming left V 5 bases short and J 5 bases short, with 9 bases between. In germline, CDR1 is MNHEY, CDR2 SVGEGT. CDR3 nucleotide sequence: TGTGCCAGCAGTGACAAGGATTATGGCTACACCTTC. Protein sequence: CASSDKDYGYTF.

The V and J genes are TRBV14 and TRBJ2-1; D remains unclear. Trimming stripped 6 bases from V and 5 bases from J, with 17 bases between. The CDR3 sequence is 15 residues long. Germline CDR1 and CDR2: SGHDN and FVKESK. Written as DNA, the CDR3 is TGTGCCAGCAGTCCGGCCTGGCCGAGGAACAATGAGCAGTTCTTC. Translation gives CASSPAWPRNNEQFF.

The J gene is TRBJ2-6, the V gene TRBV6-5; D not resolved. Germline values: CDR1 MNHEY, CDR2 SVGAGI. The ends were cut back, 3 bases at V and 2 bases at J, with 8 bases in the middle. The CDR3 consists of 15 residues. CDR3 sequence (DNA): TGTGCCAGCAGTTATTTGGGTACTGGGGCCAACGTCCTGACTTTC. Translating it yields CASSYLGTGANVLTF.